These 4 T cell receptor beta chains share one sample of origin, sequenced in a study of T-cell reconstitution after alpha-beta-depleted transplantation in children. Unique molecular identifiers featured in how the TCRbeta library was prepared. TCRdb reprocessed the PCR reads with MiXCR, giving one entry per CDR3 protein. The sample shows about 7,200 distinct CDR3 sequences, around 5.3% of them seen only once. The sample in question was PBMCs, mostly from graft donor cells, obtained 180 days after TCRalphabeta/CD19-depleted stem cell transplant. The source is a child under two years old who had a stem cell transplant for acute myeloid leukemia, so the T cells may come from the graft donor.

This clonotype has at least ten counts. As DNA, the CDR3 is TGCAGTGCTAGGCCCGGGACTAGCACAGATACGCAGTATTTT. Amino acids: CSARPGTSTDTQYF. The rearrangement joins TRBV20-1 to TRBJ2-3, with a possible D match to TRBD2 (6 bases). Germline assignment: CDR1 DFQATT and CDR2 SNEGSKA (reference sequence). V lost 3 bases, J lost 0 bases, and 10 bases lay in between. The CDR3 runs 14 residues.

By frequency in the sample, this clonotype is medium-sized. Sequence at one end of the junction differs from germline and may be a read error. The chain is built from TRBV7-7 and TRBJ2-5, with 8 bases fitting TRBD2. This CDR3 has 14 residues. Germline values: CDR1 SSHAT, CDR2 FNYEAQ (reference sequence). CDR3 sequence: CASSQSGRGETQYF. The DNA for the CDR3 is TGTGCTAGCAGCCAGAGCGGGAGAGGGGAGACCCAGTACTTC.

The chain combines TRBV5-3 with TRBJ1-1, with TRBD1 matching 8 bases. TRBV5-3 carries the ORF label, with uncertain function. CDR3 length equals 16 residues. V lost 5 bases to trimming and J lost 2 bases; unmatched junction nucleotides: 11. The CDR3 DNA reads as TGTGCCAGAAGACCCCTCGACAGGGGAAGTAACACTGAAGCTTTCTTT. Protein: CARRPLDRGSNTEAFF.

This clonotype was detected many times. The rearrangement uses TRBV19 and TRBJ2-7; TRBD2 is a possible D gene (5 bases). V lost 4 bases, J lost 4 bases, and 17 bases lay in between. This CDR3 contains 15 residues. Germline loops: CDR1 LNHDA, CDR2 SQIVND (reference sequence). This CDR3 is CASSSRPQAVYEQYF. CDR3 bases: TGTGCCAGTAGTAGCCGGCCTCAAGCGGTATACGAGCAGTACTTC.